This TCR beta chain comes out of a study of monozygotic twins with cystic fibrosis. For the study at large: Around 3 micrograms of fragmented DNA underwent roughly 16 PCR cycles for library preparation.

Germline V gene data show CDR1 as MNHNS and CDR2 as SASEGT. V was trimmed by 5 bases and J by 9 bases, leaving 14 bases between them. CDR3 length: 13 amino acids. This clone was seen a single time. Its target is not known. Whole-study results and caveats: Shared CDR3 numbers were not associated with age, concordance or severity.

The data were produced by immunoSEQ multiplex PCR, yet TCRdb's version contains in-frame clones alone and is incomplete. The sample records under 20,000 clones, about 90% being singletons. The TCR comes from a girl aged 2-15 years with cystic fibrosis. Material: blood. The V call is TRBV6-1, the J call TRBJ2-4; TRBD1 is a possible D gene (5 bases). CDR3 protein: CASSRGRLIIQYF. CDR3 DNA sequence: TGTGCCAGCAGTAGGGGCAGGCTGATCATTCAGTACTTC.